The T cell receptor beta chain under discussion was sequenced for a study of identical twins. No donor was unhealthy or non-Caucasian. A universal primer site was incorporated via template switching, and the cDNA contained unique molecular identifiers. TCRdb independently ran MiXCR on the 5' RACE reads; one entry per CDR3 protein. The sample lists 450,000 or so distinct CDR3 sequences; 13% to 15% were seen once. The CDR3 has 12 amino acids. With V trimmed by 5 bases and J by 5 bases, 2 bases remained unmatched. This sample also belongs to another study, concerning yellow fever vaccine responses in identical twins. From that study: Twins' vaccine T cell response reportedly gave the appearance of partial convergence and partial personalization.

The chain is built from TRBV12-3 or TRBV12-4 and TRBJ1-1, with TRBD1 matching 7 bases. This clonotype was obtained from a woman aged 18-30 years in good health. The sample comprised CD4+ T cells sorted from blood. The CDR3: CASSLTGTEAFF. The DNA of the CDR3 is TGTGCCAGCAGTCTGACAGGGACTGAAGCTTTCTTT.